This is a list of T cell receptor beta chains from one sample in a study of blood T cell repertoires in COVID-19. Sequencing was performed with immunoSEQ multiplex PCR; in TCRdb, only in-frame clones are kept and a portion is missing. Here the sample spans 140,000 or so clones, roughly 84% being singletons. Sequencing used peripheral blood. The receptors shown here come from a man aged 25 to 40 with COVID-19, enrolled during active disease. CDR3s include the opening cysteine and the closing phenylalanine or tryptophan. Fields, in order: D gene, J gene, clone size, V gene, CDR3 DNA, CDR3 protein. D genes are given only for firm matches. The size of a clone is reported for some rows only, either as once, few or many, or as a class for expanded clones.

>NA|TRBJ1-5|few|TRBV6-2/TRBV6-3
TGTGCCAGCAGTTACTATCAGGGGCCCCAGCATTTT
CASSYYQGPQHF
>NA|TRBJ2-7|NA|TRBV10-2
TGCGCCAGCAGTGAGTCAGAGACAGTCTCCTACGAGCAGTACTTC
CASSESETVSYEQYF
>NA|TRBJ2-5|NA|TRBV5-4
TGTGCCGGGGGGACTGAGATAGAGACCCAGTACTTC
CAGGTEIETQYF
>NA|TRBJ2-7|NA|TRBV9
TGTGCCAGCAGCGTGACAGCAGGGTACGAGCAGTACTTC
CASSVTAGYEQYF
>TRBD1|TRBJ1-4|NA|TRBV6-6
TGTGCCAGCAGCCGGGACAGGGGTGCAACTAATGAAAAACTGTTTTTT
CASSRDRGATNEKLFF
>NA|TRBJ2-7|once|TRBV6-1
TGTGCCAGCAGTGAAGAGAACAGTGGTTCCTACGAGCAGTACTTC
CASSEENSGSYEQYF
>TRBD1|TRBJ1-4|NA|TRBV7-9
TGTGCCAGCAGCTTCCAGACAGGGGAATATGAAAAACTGTTTTTT
CASSFQTGEYEKLFF
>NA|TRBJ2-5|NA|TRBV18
TGTGCCAGCTCACCTTATCCCGCAGGGTCTCAAGAGACCCAGTACTTC
CASSPYPAGSQETQYF
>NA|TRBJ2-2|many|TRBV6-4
TGTGCCAGCAGTGACTCGGGAGGGAACACCGGGGAGCTGTTTTTT
CASSDSGGNTGELFF
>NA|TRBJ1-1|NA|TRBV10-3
TGTGCCATCAGTGATAACAGTAAAGCTTTCTTT
CAISDNSKAFF
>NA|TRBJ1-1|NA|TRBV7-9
TGTGCCAGCAGCTTAGCACAGACGGCGAACACTGAAGCTTTCTTT
CASSLAQTANTEAFF
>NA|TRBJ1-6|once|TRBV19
TGTGCCAGTAGTAACCGGGCTACCACGACAGCAAATTCACCCCTCCACTTT
CASSNRATTTANSPLHF
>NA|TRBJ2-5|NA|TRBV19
TGTGCCAGTAGTACTGGGGGGGAGACCCAGTACTTC
CASSTGGETQYF
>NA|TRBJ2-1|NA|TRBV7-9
TGTGCCAGCAGCCCAAGGGGTAGCTCCTACAATGAGCAGTTCTTC
CASSPRGSSYNEQFF
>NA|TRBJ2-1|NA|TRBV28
TGTGCCAGCAGTTTGCCTGACAGATACAATGAGCAGTTCTTC
CASSLPDRYNEQFF
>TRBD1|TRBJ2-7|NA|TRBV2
TGTGCCACCAACTCACCGGGACAGGCCTACGAGCAGTACTTC
CATNSPGQAYEQYF
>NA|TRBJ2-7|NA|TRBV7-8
TGTGCCAGCAGCTTAGTCAGGGTGCACGAGCAGTACTTC
CASSLVRVHEQYF
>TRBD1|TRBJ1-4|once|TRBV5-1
TGCGCCAGCAGCGGAGGACAGGGGAGTTTGGAAAAACTGTTTTTT
CASSGGQGSLEKLFF
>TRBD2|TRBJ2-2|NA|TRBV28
TGTGCCAGCACCCGGGGTAGCGGGAGGGCAGGAGACACCGGGGAGCTGTTTTTT
CASTRGSGRAGDTGELFF
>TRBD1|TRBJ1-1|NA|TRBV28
TGTGCCAGCAGTTTCTCCGACAGGGGAGTCACTGAAGCTTTCTTT
CASSFSDRGVTEAFF
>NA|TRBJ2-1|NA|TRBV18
TGTGCCAGCTCGGCCCCCATGACTAGTATCAATGAGCAGTTCTTC
CASSAPMTSINEQFF
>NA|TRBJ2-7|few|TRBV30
TGTGCCTGGACAGGCCTTTCCTACGAGCAGTACTTC
CAWTGLSYEQYF
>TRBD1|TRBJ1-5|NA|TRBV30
TGTGCCTGGAGCGCCGGGACAGGGGCGAATCAGCCCCAGCATTTT
CAWSAGTGANQPQHF
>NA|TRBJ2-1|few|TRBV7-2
TGTGCCAGCAGCTCACAGTCCGGCTCCTACAATGAGCAGTTCTTC
CASSSQSGSYNEQFF
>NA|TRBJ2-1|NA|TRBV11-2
TGTGCCAGCACTTCGGGGGATGAGCAGTTCTTC
CASTSGDEQFF
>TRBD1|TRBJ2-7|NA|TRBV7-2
TGTGCCAGCAGCGGGGGACAGACCTACGAGCAGTACTTC
CASSGGQTYEQYF
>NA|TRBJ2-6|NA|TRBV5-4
TGTGCCAGCAGCTTGGGGTCAGGATCTGGGGCCAACGTCCTGACTTTC
CASSLGSGSGANVLTF
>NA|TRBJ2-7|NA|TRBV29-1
TGCAGCGTTTTAGGGGGAAAAGACTACGAGCAGTACTTC
CSVLGGKDYEQYF
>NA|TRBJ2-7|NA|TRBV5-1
TGCGCCAGCAGCTTGGAACGATTTGGGGGACTGAGGGCCGGAGAGCAGTACTTC
CASSLERFGGLRAGEQYF
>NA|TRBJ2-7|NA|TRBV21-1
TGTGCCAGCAGGAAAGGACAGGAACCCTCCATTGAGCAGTACTTC
CASRKGQEPSIEQYF